This passage covers 25 T cell receptor beta chains from one sample sequenced in a study of molecular identifiers for immune sequencing clone quantification. Via MiXCR, TCRdb re-called the PCR reads, giving one row per CDR3 protein. The table includes about 320,000 distinct CDR3 sequences, roughly 24% detected once. Sequencing was done on a sample of naive CD8+ T cells from blood, with Jurkat cell RNA spiked in. The subset here: FACS-sorted CD8+CD4-CCR7+CD45RA+ naive T cells. These receptors were collected from a human donor in good health. Some libraries in this study had Jurkat cell RNA spiked in.

This clonotype was seen a few times. It may be a read error: a sequence one base away is much more abundant. This sequence joins TRBV19 and TRBJ2-5; 7 positions match TRBD2. V dropped 11 bases and J dropped 0; count of bases not matched to a gene: 9. The CDR3 is made up of 14 amino acids. Germline-derived CDR1 and CDR2 are LNHDA and SQIVND (reference sequence). CDR3 protein: CAGNPGTNQETQYF. Here the CDR3 DNA reads TGTGCCGGTAACCCCGGGACTAACCAAGAGACCCAGTACTTC.

The chain combines TRBV20-1 with TRBJ1-5, with D hard to call. CDR1 and CDR2 from the germline V gene are DFQATT and SNEGSKA (reference sequence). The CDR3 is 17 amino acids. Deletions cut 1 base from V and 4 bases from J, with 20 bases between. CDR3 sequence reads: CSARVVPIPRLNQPQHF. The CDR3 DNA is TGCAGTGCTAGAGTTGTCCCGATCCCCCGTTTGAATCAGCCCCAGCATTTT.

In its sample, this clonotype was seen many times. The chain employs TRBV28 and TRBJ1-5; D is perhaps TRBD1 (6 bases). V gave up 6 bases and J gave up 0 bases, with 12 bases separating them. CDR1 MDHEN and CDR2 SYDVKM come from the germline V gene. The CDR3 runs 15 residues. This CDR3 reads CASSETGPSNQPQHF. The DNA for the CDR3 is TGTGCCAGCAGCGAGACAGGACCTAGCAATCAGCCCCAGCATTTT.

Concerning this clonotype itself: A much larger clone sits a single nucleotide away, making a read error possible. The chain has TRBV4-1 and TRBJ1-1, with a weak D call TRBD1 (6 bases). The germline V gene encodes CDR1 MGHRA and CDR2 YSYEKL. V dropped 1 base and J dropped 1 base, with 10 bases sitting between them. This CDR3 comprises 15 residues. Here the CDR3 DNA reads TGCGCCAGCAGCCAAGGGGGGGGCCCGAACACTGAAGCTTTCTTT. The encoded protein is CASSQGGGPNTEAFF.

This clonotype came up many times. The chain employs TRBV20-1 and TRBJ2-7, with a possible D match to TRBD2 (5 bases). This CDR3 region has 14 residues. V lost 5 bases and J lost 1, with 15 bases in between. CDR1 is DFQATT and CDR2 is SNEGSKA in the germline V gene (reference sequence). CDR3 loop: CSALSLGISYEQYF. The CDR3 nucleotides are TGCAGTGCTCTATCCCTCGGGATATCCTACGAGCAGTACTTC.

The chain employs TRBV9 and TRBJ2-2; D not resolved. The V and J ends lost 3 bases and 3 bases respectively, with 3 bases between them. The CDR3 spans 12 residues. Germline loops: CDR1 SGDLS, CDR2 YYNGEE. The CDR3 sequence is CASSDDTGELFF. CDR3 nucleotides: TGTGCCAGCAGCGATGACACCGGGGAGCTGTTTTTT.

This clonotype was found a few times. The CDR3 bases are TGCGCCAGCAGCCAATTGGATCCTAGGGGCAGCGGGGGGTCTGAAGCTTTCTTT. Protein: CASSQLDPRGSGGSEAFF. J is TRBJ1-1 and V is TRBV4-1; possible D gene TRBD1, 5 bases. CDR3 length: 18 amino acids. V lost 2 bases and J 6 bases, leaving 25 bases between the germline ends. Germline V gene lookup returns CDR1 MGHRA and CDR2 YSYEKL.

In this sample, this clonotype turned up a few times. The chain joins TRBV4-3 to TRBJ2-3; 8 positions match TRBD2. The CDR3 is made up of 15 amino acids. CDR1 is LGHNA and CDR2 is YSLEER in the germline V gene. The V and J ends lost 5 bases and 0 bases, in that order; junction bases with no gene match: 4. CDR3 residues: CASSTGLGSTDTQYF. CDR3 bases: TGCGCCAGCAGCACGGGACTAGGGAGCACAGATACGCAGTATTTT.

This sequence joins TRBV20-1 and TRBJ2-2, with D tentatively TRBD1 or TRBD2 (5 bases each). V dropped 0 bases and J dropped 0 bases, with 8 bases sitting between them. The CDR3 is made up of 15 amino acids. Germline CDR1 reads DFQATT; CDR2 reads SNEGSKA (reference sequence). This CDR3 is CSARDWGTNTGELFF. For the CDR3, the DNA is TGCAGTGCTAGAGATTGGGGGACGAACACCGGGGAGCTGTTTTTT.

V usage is TRBV7-8 and J usage is TRBJ2-1; 8 bases agree with TRBD1. The CDR3 contains 15 residues. Trimming cost V 4 bases and J 6 bases; bases outside gene matches: 8. CDR1 SGHVS and CDR2 FQNEAQ come from the germline V gene. CDR3 nucleotides: TGTGCCAGCAGCTCGTCGGACAGGGTCCCCAATGAGCAGTTCTTC. This codes for CASSSSDRVPNEQFF.

Turning to this clonotype: At one of its ends the junction is not consistent with the germline gene, which may arise from a read error. This chain uses TRBV25-1 with TRBJ2-7; D is possibly TRBD1 (6 bases). Germline lookup yields CDR1 MGHDK and CDR2 SYGVNS. This CDR3 contains 13 residues. The CDR3 nucleotides are TGTGCCAGCTGTGTAACCGCCGGTGACAGGTTTATCTTC. This gives the protein CASCVTAGDRFIF.

This clonotype was seen repeatedly, ten times or more. The chain employs TRBV7-2 and TRBJ2-1; D assignment may be TRBD1 or TRBD2 (6 bases each). CDR1 SGHTA and CDR2 FQGNSA come from the germline V gene. The V end was cut by 4 bases, the J end by 7 bases, with 17 bases between. This CDR3 is 15 amino acids long. CDR3 in amino acids: CASSSDWGAGNEQFF. The CDR3, as DNA: TGTGCCAGCAGCTCCGATTGGGGGGCAGGGAATGAGCAGTTCTTC. The full variable domain, rest sourced from reference TRBV7-2 and TRBJ2-1, is GAGVSQSPSNKVTEKGKDVELRCDPISGHTALYWYRQSLGQGLEFLIYFQGNSAPDKSGLPSDRFSAERTGGSVSTLTIQRTQQEDSAVYLCASSSDWGAGNEQFFGPGTRLTVL.

V and J are TRBV7-3 and TRBJ2-3; 12 bases align to TRBD2. The trim removed 5 bases at V and 4 bases at J, leaving 7 bases unmatched. This CDR3 has 16 amino acids. CDR1 is SGHTA and CDR2 is FQGTGA in the germline V gene. The CDR3 region is CASSPFSSGRADTQYF. CDR3 nucleotides: TGTGCCAGCAGCCCCTTTTCTAGCGGGAGGGCAGATACGCAGTATTTT.

A few counts support this clonotype. This chain connects TRBV4-3 to TRBJ2-1; D gene unclear. The ends were cut back, 1 base at V and 6 bases at J, with 13 bases in the middle. In germline, CDR1 is LGHNA, CDR2 YSLEER. CDR3 length equals 15 residues. The CDR3 coding sequence is TGCGCCAGCAGCCAAGGTTTCTTCGGCCTCAATGAGCAGTTCTTC. The encoded protein is CASSQGFFGLNEQFF.

Regarding this clonotype: Being one base from a much bigger clone, this may be a read error. The chain carries TRBV29-1 and TRBJ1-1; D is undetermined. Germline V gene sequence: CDR1 SQVTM, CDR2 ANQGSEA. The CDR3 covers 12 residues. CDR3 nucleotide sequence: TGCAGCGTTGCCAGAGACAACACTGGAGCTTTCTTT. Translated: CSVARDNTGAFF. Together with reference TRBV29-1 and TRBJ1-1, the CDR3 gives the full variable domain: SAVISQKPSRDICQRGTSLTIQCQVDSQVTMMFWYRQQPGQSLTLIATANQGSEATYESGFVIDKFPISRPNLTFSTLTVSNMSPEDSSIYLCSVARDNTGAFFGQGTRLTVV.

This clonotype came up many times. This chain links TRBV6-5 with TRBJ2-1; TRBD2 might be the D (6 bases). CDR1 is MNHEY, CDR2 SVGAGI, per germline. Trimming took off 6 bases at V and 7 bases at J, with 19 bases between the two ends. The CDR3 has 15 residues. CDR3 amino acids: CASRGGGGPGNEQFF. CDR3 bases: TGTGCCAGCAGGGGAGGAGGTGGGCCGGGGAATGAGCAGTTCTTC.

This clonotype was found a few times. The genes are TRBV27 and TRBJ2-1, with 10 positions matching TRBD2. V shed 5 bases and J 8 bases; nucleotides not matched to a gene: 6. Germline CDR1 and CDR2: MNHEY and SMNVEV (reference sequence). The length of the CDR3 is 14 residues. CDR3 nucleotides: TGTGCCAGCAGTCCGGGACTAGCGCGGGATGAGCAGTTCTTC. It encodes CASSPGLARDEQFF.

This clonotype occurred a few times. This chain uses TRBV7-2 with TRBJ1-4; no reliable D call. The CDR3 runs to 17 residues. Trimming cost V 2 bases and J 5 bases, with 18 bases left between them. The V gene's germline CDR1 is SGHTA and CDR2 FQGNSA. DNA of the CDR3: TGTGCCAGCAGCTTAACCGGCCCGGACGCCATAAATGAAAAACTGTTTTTT. Protein: CASSLTGPDAINEKLFF.

The V gene is TRBV27, the J gene TRBJ1-6; D is uncertain. The CDR3 runs 15 residues. The V gene lost 5 bases and the J gene lost 0 bases, with 8 bases spanning the gap. Germline lookup yields CDR1 MNHEY and CDR2 SMNVEV (reference sequence). Written as DNA, the CDR3 is TGTGCCAGCAGTACGGGTAGCTCCTATAATTCACCCCTCCACTTT. Its translation: CASSTGSSYNSPLHF.

This sequence joins TRBV20-1 and TRBJ1-5, with a possible D match to TRBD1 (6 bases). Germline loops: CDR1 DFQATT, CDR2 SNEGSKA (reference sequence). V was shortened by 1 base and J by 6 bases, with 13 bases between the two germline ends. The CDR3 is 14 residues long. CDR3 protein: CSARVRTDFQPQHF. CDR3 coding DNA: TGCAGTGCTAGAGTTCGGACAGACTTTCAGCCCCAGCATTTT.

As to this clonotype: A read error may account for a junction end that differs from germline. This chain uses TRBV2 with TRBJ2-1; no definite D call. The CDR3 is 14 residues long. CDR1 and CDR2 from the germline V gene are SNHLY and FYNNEI. The CDR3 spells CASSEDGSYNERFF. Written as DNA, the CDR3 is TGTGCCAGCAGTGAAGACGGATCCTACAATGAGCGGTTCTTC. Looking up the rest from reference TRBV2 and TRBJ2-1 gives the full variable domain: EPEVTQTPSHQVTQMGQEVILRCVPISNHLYFYWYRQILGQKVEFLVSFYNNEISEKSEIFDDQFSVERPDGSNFTLKIRSTKLEDSAMYFCASSEDGSYNERFFGPGTRLTVL.

The chain uses TRBV4-3 and TRBJ1-4; D unclear. CDR1 LGHNA and CDR2 YSLEER come from the germline V gene. V lost 5 bases and J lost 0, with 13 bases in between. There are 16 residues in the CDR3. The CDR3 protein is CASSESWGATNEKLFF. The CDR3, as DNA: TGCGCCAGCAGCGAGTCCTGGGGAGCAACTAATGAAAAACTGTTTTTT.

In this sample, this clonotype turned up a few times. The chain carries TRBV5-6 and TRBJ1-2; possibly TRBD1 for D (5 bases). The CDR3 contains 13 residues. V was shortened by 0 bases and J by 8 bases, with 11 bases between the two germline ends. Germline V gene data show CDR1 as SGHDT and CDR2 as YYEEEE. CDR3 region: CASSLGGAEGYTF. The CDR3 bases are TGTGCCAGCAGCTTGGGAGGGGCGGAGGGCTACACCTTC.

Of note for this clonotype: One base away lies a much larger clone, so this may be a sequencing read error. The chain couples TRBV9 to TRBJ2-7; 9 bases are shared with TRBD1. The CDR3 is 15 amino acids. CDR1 is SGDLS, CDR2 YYNGEE, per germline. CDR3 protein: CASSIGQGKAYERYF. CDR3 nucleotides: TGTGCCAGCAGCATCGGACAGGGGAAGGCCTACGAGCGGTACTTC.

The chain has TRBV7-9 and TRBJ1-5; D remains unclear. Germline CDR1 and CDR2: SEHNR and FQNEAQ (reference sequence). This CDR3 has 12 amino acids. V lost 6 bases and J lost 6, with 9 bases in between. This CDR3 reads CASRKGTQPQHF. The DNA for the CDR3 is TGTGCCAGCAGGAAGGGCACTCAGCCCCAGCATTTT.